This T cell receptor beta chain was profiled in a study of T cells after posttransplantation cyclophosphamide. This clone showed up many times. The CDR3 sequence is 13 residues long. The germline V and J ends were trimmed by 1 base and 8 bases, with 11 bases remaining between them. The germline V gene encodes CDR1 SGHTA and CDR2 FQGNSA. The method was immunoSEQ multiplex PCR; TCRdb's version includes in-frame clones alone and lacks a portion of them. This sample comprises about 39,000 clones, none seen once only. Sequenced: PBMCs. The source is a woman between 45 and 60 years old in good health and a related stem cell transplant donor. The V and J genes are TRBV7-2 and TRBJ1-2; tentative D call: TRBD1 (6 bases). The CDR3 loop is CASSLGGQGGYTF. For the CDR3, the DNA is TGTGCCAGCAGCTTAGGGGGGCAGGGCGGCTACACCTTC.